This entry describes one T cell receptor beta chain. Its matching antigen is unknown. The data were taken from a study of long-term antiretroviral therapy in people with HIV. The overall study: The earliest samples predate the 2015 immediate-ART recommendation by about a decade.

The immunoSEQ assay was v3.0, run at survey level. Sequencing was directed toward roughly 35,000-55,000 T-cell genomes in each sample. Only in-frame clones appear in the TCRdb table, and some are missing; sequencing was by immunoSEQ multiplex PCR. The table includes 30,000 to 40,000 clones, about 83% detected once. Study findings and constraints: Clones that expanded before ART (that is, prior to treatment) dominated the repertoire at all time points. Blood dating 2004 to 2017 may reflect older ART regimens.

The germline V and J ends were trimmed by 11 bases and 1 base, with 14 bases remaining between them. From germline, CDR1 is SNHLY and CDR2 FYNNEI. The CDR3 covers 13 residues. The sequenced sample was unsorted PBMCs, obtained 0.4 years before starting antiretroviral therapy. The clonotype originates from a man younger than 30 with HIV. The chain is built from TRBV2 and TRBJ1-1; D is uncertain. Written as DNA, the CDR3 is TGTGCCTCCCTACTGCGGGAGAACACTGAAGCTTTCTTT. Translated: CASLLRENTEAFF.